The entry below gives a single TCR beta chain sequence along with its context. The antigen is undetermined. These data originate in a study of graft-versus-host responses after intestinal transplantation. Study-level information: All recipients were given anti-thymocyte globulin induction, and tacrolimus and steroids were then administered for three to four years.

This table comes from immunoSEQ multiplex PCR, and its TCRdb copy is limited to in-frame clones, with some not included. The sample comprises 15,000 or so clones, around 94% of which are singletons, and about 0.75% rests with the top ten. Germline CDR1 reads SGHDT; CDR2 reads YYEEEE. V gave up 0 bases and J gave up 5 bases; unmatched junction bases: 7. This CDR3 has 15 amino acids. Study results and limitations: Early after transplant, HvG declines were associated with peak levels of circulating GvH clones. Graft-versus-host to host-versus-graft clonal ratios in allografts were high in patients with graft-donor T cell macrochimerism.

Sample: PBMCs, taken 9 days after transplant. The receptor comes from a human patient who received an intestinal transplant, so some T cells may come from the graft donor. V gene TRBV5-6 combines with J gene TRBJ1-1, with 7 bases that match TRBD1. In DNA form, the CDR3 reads TGTGCCAGCAGCTTGGGACAGGGCACCCAAACTGAAGCTTTCTTT. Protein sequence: CASSLGQGTQTEAFF. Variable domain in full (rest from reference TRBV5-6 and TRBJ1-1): DAGVTQSPTHLIKTRGQQVTLRCSPKSGHDTVSWYQQALGQGPQFIFQYYEEEERQRGNFPDRFSGHQFPNYSSELNVNALLLGDSALYLCASSLGQGTQTEAFFGQGTRLTVV.